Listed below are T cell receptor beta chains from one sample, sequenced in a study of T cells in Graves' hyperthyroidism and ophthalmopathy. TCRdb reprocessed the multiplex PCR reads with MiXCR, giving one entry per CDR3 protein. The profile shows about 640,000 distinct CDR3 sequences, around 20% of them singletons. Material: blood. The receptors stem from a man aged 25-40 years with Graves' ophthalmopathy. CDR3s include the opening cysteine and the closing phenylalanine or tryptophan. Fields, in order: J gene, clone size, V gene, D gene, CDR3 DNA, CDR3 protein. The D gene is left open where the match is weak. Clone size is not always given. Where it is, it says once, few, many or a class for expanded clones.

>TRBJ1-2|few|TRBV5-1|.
TGCGCCAGCAGCTTGTTTGGGAACTATGGCTACACCTTC
CASSLFGNYGYTF
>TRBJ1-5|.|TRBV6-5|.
TGTGCCAGCAGTTACCCCCTTCTTAGCAATCAGCCCCAGCATTTT
CASSYPLLSNQPQHF
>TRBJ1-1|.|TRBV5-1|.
TGCGCCAGCAGCTCCTCCTGGGCCGAGAACACTGAAGCTTTCTTT
CASSSSWAENTEAFF
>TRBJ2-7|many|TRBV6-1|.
TGTGCCAGCAGTTACGGTTGGAACGAGCAGTACTTC
CASSYGWNEQYF
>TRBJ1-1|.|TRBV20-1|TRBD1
TGCAGTGCTAGGACAGGGGGGTATACTGAAGCCTTCTTT
CSARTGGYTEAFF
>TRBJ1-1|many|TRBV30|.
TGTGCCTGCACAGGGAACACTGAAGCTTTCTTT
CACTGNTEAFF
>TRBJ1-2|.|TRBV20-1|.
TGCAGTGCTAGGGCACGTGGGAATCCCGGGGGTGGCTACACCTTC
CSARARGNPGGGYTF
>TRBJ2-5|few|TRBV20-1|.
TGCAGTGCTAGGCCTTCAGGGGCAGAGACCCAGTACTTC
CSARPSGAETQYF
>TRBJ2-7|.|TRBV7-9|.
TGTGCCAGCAGCCCCCCCAGGGGAGGGCAGTACTTC
CASSPPRGGQYF
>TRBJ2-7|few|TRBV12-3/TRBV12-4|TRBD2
TGTGCCAGCAGGGCACTAGCGGGAGGGTTCTGCTGTACCGAGCAGTACTTC
CASRALAGGFCCTEQYF
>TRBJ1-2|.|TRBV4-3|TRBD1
TGCGCCAGCAGCCAAGGGACAGGGGGCGAAGGCTATGGCTACACCTTC
CASSQGTGGEGYGYTF
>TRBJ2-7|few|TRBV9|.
TGTGCCAGCAGCGTAGGTCGGGCCGCTCCCTACGAGCAGTACTTC
CASSVGRAAPYEQYF
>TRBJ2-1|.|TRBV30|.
TGTGCCTGCCGGCCCTTACCCCCCTACAATGAGCAGTTCTTC
CACRPLPPYNEQFF
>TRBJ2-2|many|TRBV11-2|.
TGTGCCAGCATCCTCCACCCCCGGGACACCGGGGAGCTGTTTTTT
CASILHPRDTGELFF
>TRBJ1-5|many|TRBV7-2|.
TGTGCCAGCAGCTTAGACAGGGCCGTTAATCAGCCCCAGCATTTT
CASSLDRAVNQPQHF
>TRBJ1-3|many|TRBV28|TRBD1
TGTGCCAGCAGTCCCGGGACAGGGCGAGGCGACACCATATATTTT
CASSPGTGRGDTIYF
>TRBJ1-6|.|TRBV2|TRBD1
TGTGCCAGCAGCGCCACAGGGGGTGTTTCACCCCTCCACTTT
CASSATGGVSPLHF
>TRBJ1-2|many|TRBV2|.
TGTGCCAGCAGAACCCCGGACCGGTGGGGTGGCTACACCTTC
CASRTPDRWGGYTF
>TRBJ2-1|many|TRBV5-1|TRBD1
TGCGCCAGCAGCGTGGGACAGGGAAGGAATGAGCAGTTCTTC
CASSVGQGRNEQFF
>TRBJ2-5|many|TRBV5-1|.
TGCGCCAGCAGCTTGTCCCCCCAGCGACGGACCCAAGAGACCCAGTACTTC
CASSLSPQRRTQETQYF
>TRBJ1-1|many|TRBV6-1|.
TGTGCCAGCAGTTATGAGCCTCCTCGGGGGCGCGGTAGCACTGAAGCTTTCTTT
CASSYEPPRGRGSTEAFF
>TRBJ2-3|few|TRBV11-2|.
TGTGCCAGCAGCTTAGACCCCAATACGCAGTATTTT
CASSLDPNTQYF
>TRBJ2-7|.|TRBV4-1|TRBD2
TGCGCCAGCAGCCAAGCCTGGGAGGGTGGCGGGAATGCCTATATGCACGAGCAGTACTTC
CASSQAWEGGGNAYMHEQYF
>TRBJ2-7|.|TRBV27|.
TGTGCCAGCAGTTTAAGCCGGAGCCGTGAGCAGTACTTC
CASSLSRSREQYF
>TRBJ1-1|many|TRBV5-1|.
TGCGCCAGCAGCTTGGAGGCATTGAACACTGAAGCTTTCTTT
CASSLEALNTEAFF
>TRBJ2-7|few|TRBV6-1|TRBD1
TGTGCCAGCAGTCAGACAGGGTTCAGCGAGCAGTACTTC
CASSQTGFSEQYF
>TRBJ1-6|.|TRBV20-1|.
TGCAGTGCTCCCACGAGGCATTCACCCCTCCACTTT
CSAPTRHSPLHF
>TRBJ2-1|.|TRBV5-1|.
TGCGCCAGCAGCTCATGGACTGCCTACAATGAGCAGTTCTTC
CASSSWTAYNEQFF
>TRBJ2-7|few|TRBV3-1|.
TGTGCCAGCAGCCAGCAGGGACTCGGCTACGAGCAGTACTTC
CASSQQGLGYEQYF
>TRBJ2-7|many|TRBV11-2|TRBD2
TGTGCCAGCAGCTTAACAGCGGGAGGAGCAGGGGCCTACGAGCAGTACTTC
CASSLTAGGAGAYEQYF
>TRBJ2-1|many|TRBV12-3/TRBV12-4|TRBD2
TGTGCCAGCAGTTGGACTAGCGGAGCGCCCGAGGAGCAGTTCTTC
CASSWTSGAPEEQFF
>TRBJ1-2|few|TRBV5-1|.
TGCGCCAGCAGCCCTGTGAGGGGGAGCGGCTACACCTTC
CASSPVRGSGYTF
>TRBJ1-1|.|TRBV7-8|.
TGTGCCAGCAGCTTAGGGGGTTCGCCTGAAGCTTTCTTT
CASSLGGSPEAFF
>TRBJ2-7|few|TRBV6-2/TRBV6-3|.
TGTGCCAGCAGTTACTCGAGTCGTCAAGGGAGTTCCTACGAGCAGTACTTC
CASSYSSRQGSSYEQYF
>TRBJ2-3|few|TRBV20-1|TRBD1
TGCAGTGCTAGAGTGGAGGACAGGAGGCCAGATACGCAGTATTTT
CSARVEDRRPDTQYF
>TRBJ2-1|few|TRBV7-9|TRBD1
TGTGCCAGCAGCTTCCGGGACAGGGTGTTGGATGAGCAGTTCTTC
CASSFRDRVLDEQFF
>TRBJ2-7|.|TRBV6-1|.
TGTGCCAGCTCAACGCATTCCAAGTCCTACGAGCAGTACTTC
CASSTHSKSYEQYF
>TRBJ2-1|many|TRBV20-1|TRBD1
TGCAGTGCTAGAGGAGGGGACAGGGGGCCCTACAATGAGCAGTTCTTC
CSARGGDRGPYNEQFF
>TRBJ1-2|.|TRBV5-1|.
TGCGCCAGCAGCCCCATCGGGGTTAGGGTCTATGGCTACACCTTC
CASSPIGVRVYGYTF
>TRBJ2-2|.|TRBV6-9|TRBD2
TGTGCCAGCGATTTCGAACTAGCGGGAGGAGTGAACACCGGGGAGCTGTTTTTT
CASDFELAGGVNTGELFF
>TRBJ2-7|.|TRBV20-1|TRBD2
TGCAGTGCTAGAGGACTAGCGGGAGGGCCGATCGACGAGCAGTACTTC
CSARGLAGGPIDEQYF
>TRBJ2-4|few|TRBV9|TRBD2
TGTGCCAGCAGCGGTAGCGGGAGTGGGAACATTCAGTACTTC
CASSGSGSGNIQYF
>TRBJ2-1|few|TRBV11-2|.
TGTGCATCAACCCTAGCGATTGAGCAGTTCTTC
CASTLAIEQFF
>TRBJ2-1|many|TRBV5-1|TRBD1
TGCGCCAGCAGCATGGGACAGGGGGACAATGAGCAGTTCTTC
CASSMGQGDNEQFF